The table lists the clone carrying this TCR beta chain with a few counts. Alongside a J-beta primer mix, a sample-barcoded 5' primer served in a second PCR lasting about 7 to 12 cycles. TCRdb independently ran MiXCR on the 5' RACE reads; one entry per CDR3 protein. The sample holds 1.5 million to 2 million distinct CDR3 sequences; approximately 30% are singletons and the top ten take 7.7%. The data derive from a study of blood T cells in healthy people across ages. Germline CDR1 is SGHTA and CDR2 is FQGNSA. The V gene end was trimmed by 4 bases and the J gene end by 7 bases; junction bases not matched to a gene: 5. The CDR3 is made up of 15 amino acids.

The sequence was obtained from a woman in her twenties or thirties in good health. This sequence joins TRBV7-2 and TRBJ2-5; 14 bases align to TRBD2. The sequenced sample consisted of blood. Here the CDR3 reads CASSWTSGRPGTQYF. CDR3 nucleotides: TGTGCCAGCAGCTGGACTAGCGGGAGGCCAGGGACCCAGTACTTC. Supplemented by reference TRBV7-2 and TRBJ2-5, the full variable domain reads GAGVSQSPSNKVTEKGKDVELRCDPISGHTALYWYRQSLGQGLEFLIYFQGNSAPDKSGLPSDRFSAERTGGSVSTLTIQRTQQEDSAVYLCASSWTSGRPGTQYFGPGTRLLVL.